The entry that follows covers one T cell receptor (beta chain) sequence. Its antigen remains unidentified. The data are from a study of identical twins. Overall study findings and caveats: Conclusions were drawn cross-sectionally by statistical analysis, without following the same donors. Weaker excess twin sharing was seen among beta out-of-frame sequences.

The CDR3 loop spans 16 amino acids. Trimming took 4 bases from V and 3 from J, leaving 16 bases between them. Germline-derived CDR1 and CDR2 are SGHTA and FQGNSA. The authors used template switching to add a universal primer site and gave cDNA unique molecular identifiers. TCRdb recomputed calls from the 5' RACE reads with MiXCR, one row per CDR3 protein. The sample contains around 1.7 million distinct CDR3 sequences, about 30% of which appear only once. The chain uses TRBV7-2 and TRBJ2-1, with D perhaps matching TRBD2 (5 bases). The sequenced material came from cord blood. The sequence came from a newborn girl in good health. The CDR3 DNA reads TGTGCCAGCAGCTCCGTTTGGAGCGGAATCTACAATGAGCAGTTCTTC. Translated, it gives CASSSVWSGIYNEQFF.